This T cell receptor (beta chain) was captured by sequencing in a study of early T cells in non-severe SARS-CoV-2 infection. MiXCR was run by TCRdb on the 5' RACE reads, yielding one entry per CDR3 protein. The sample consists of around 80,000 distinct CDR3 sequences, roughly 13% of them appearing once. Germline values: CDR1 SGHVS, CDR2 FQNEAQ. The ends were cut back, 10 bases at V and 1 base at J, with 7 bases in the middle. The CDR3 loop spans 12 amino acids. This clonotype has just a few counts. This chain links TRBV7-8 with TRBJ2-2; D is unresolved. The receptor's source is an adult who was a healthcare worker with PCR-confirmed SARS-CoV-2 infection or an uninfected control (not recorded which). Specimen: whole blood. The CDR3 loop is CATTENTGELFF. DNA of the CDR3: TGTGCCACCACGGAGAACACCGGGGAGCTGTTTTTT.